This entry describes one TCR beta chain. This clonotype has more than one count but fewer than ten. Its target antigen remains unknown. No base-level quality is on record; no much larger clone is a single base apart. The time point label corresponds to: newly diagnosed GD, antithyroid drugs for less than 3 months. For both TCR sequencing and RNA sequencing, RNA was extracted from PBMCs in TRIzol. The diagnosis of Graves' disease followed American Thyroid Association guidelines. The patients came from an endocrinology department in Xi'an, China. Each patient gave approximately 10 milliliters of peripheral blood, collected in an EDTA anticoagulant tube. Ficoll Paque Plus density gradient separation was used to isolate PBMCs, and no further T cell sorting was done. An Agilent 2100 Bioanalyzer and agarose gel were used to assess RNA quality, and a NanoDrop 2000 was used to measure RNA concentration. The library came from multiplex PCR. Sequenced using an Illumina HiSeq 4000. CDR3 regions were amplified by Arm-PCR with iRepertoire HTBI primers to construct TCR beta libraries. Before sequencing, the PCR products underwent gel purification. For the original study's pipeline: A total of 62 TRBV and some 13 TRBJ segments were identified across samples and were used for gene usage analysis of CDR3 amino acid clonotypes. COPE and FqMerger were used to merge the filtered high-quality paired reads into contigs. BLAST was used to align contigs to the IMGT TRBV, TRBD and TRBJ reference genes, and CDR3 was defined following IMGT. Highly expanded clones were defined as clonotypes with a frequency above 0.1%. Repertoire diversity was measured by Shannon entropy, and V-J evenness by the Gini coefficient. A clonotype found in more than one individual was treated as public. The public sequencing data were trimmed at Q25 with fastp and processed into clonotypes with MiXCR by TCRdb, which kept only in-frame beta chains. A single entry per CDR3 protein holds the most common genes and DNA from its merged rows. TCRdb, rather than the study authors, made the V and J calls. The sample table shows 400,000 to 500,000 distinct CDR3 sequences, and around 17% are seen once. About 10% of the sample is in the top ten clones.

The sample comes from a study of regulatory T cells in long-lasting Graves disease (TCRdb year 2021). Context from the whole study: Patients with newly diagnosed Graves' disease had been on antithyroid drugs for under 3 months. A total of roughly 35 samples underwent TCR sequencing: some 13 from persistent and roughly 20 from newly diagnosed Graves' disease patients. Persistent Graves' disease patients were compared with newly diagnosed Graves' disease patients by peripheral blood TCR sequencing and RNA sequencing. The study was conducted in China and was registered as a clinical trial. Here is what the overall study found, with its caveats: Sequencing and analysis were restricted to the TCR beta chain. Lower TCR Shannon entropy and fewer highly expanded clones were observed in persistent Graves' disease patients than in newly diagnosed patients, which suggested clonal expansion. Preferential use of TRBV28, TRBJ1-2 and TRBJ2-5 was observed in persistent disease, whereas TRBV20-1 and TRBJ2-1 were favored in newly diagnosed disease. Only peripheral blood was studied, because thyroid tissue, the primary lesion, was inaccessible. As a limitation, the authors acknowledged that the small sample size may reduce accuracy. A larger number of public clonotypes was shared among persistent patients (over 2,500) than among newly diagnosed patients (roughly 1,000).

CDR1 and CDR2 are read off the germline V gene as MNHEY and SVGEGT. V was cut back by 10 bases and J by 4 bases, leaving a gap of 16 bases between them. The CDR3 sequence holds 13 residues, the cysteine and phenylalanine included. Only the CDR3 part of the read is kept: 39 bases, read in frame from the first base. The same specimen was also included in a second study, on T cells in Graves' hyperthyroidism and ophthalmopathy. The other study reports the following: A patient counted as having stable Graves' hyperthyroidism if no progression to ophthalmopathy occurred over 18 months of follow-up. Hyperthyroidism patients were aged 18 to 65 years and newly diagnosed, with disease duration of less than 2 months. Exclusion was applied to patients with uncontrolled infections, other autoimmune diseases, pregnancy or lactation. Diagnoses were established on the basis of clinical symptoms, serum thyroxine and TRAb, thyroid ultrasound, and orbital computed tomography. The first round of RT-PCR for the TCR CDR3 was performed with the HTBI primer set and the Qiagen OneStep RT-PCR kit. Most expanded thyroid clonotypes (frequency above 0.001) were also detected in blood, a finding suggesting that blood repertoires may reflect thyroid immune responses. Ophthalmopathy was separated from stable hyperthyroidism by a 13 V-J signature model, with approximately 85% sensitivity and around 81% specificity obtained in cross-validation and 80%/75% obtained in testing. In validation, progression to ophthalmopathy was predicted by the model with nearly 71% sensitivity and roughly 76% specificity, a median of approximately 7.1 months before onset. To identify TCR V-J signatures that set the groups apart, the researchers used a discovery cohort of about a hundred patients, made up of roughly 45 with Graves' ophthalmopathy and some 58 with stable Graves' hyperthyroidism. An independent validation cohort of around 19 hyperthyroidism patients and 17 patients who later progressed to ophthalmopathy tested prospective prediction of ophthalmopathy. For training and testing, the approximately 92 patients in the discovery cohort were randomly divided in a 7:3 ratio. The study also compared thyroid tissue and blood T-cell repertoires from roughly six Graves' hyperthyroidism patients. Once sampling was done, hyperthyroidism patients were given methimazole at a starting dose of 30 mg daily, whereas ophthalmopathy patients were given high-dose intravenous methylprednisolone. The libraries were constructed in a second round of multiplex PCR and then size-selected and purified. Libraries were sequenced paired-end with 100 bp reads on an Illumina HiSeq2000. SOAPnuke was used to process the raw data, removing reads that contained adapters or uncalled bases, had a mean Phred below 15, or lacked an exact match to the constant primer or identifier. High-quality paired reads were merged with COPE v1.2.5, and unique nucleotide sequences were defined as clonotypes. MiTCR v1.1 was used to align clonotypes to the IMGT TRBV, TRBD and TRBJ reference segments. Analysis was restricted to V-J combinations with a frequency above 0.0001, which covered roughly 99% of repertoires. A TCS score was defined as the ratio of F50 (clonal expansion) to E x V (chaos), with BLOSUM62-based TCRdist applied between CDR3 peptides within each V-J. Welch's t-statistics and random forest reduced fewer than 550 V-J features to about 12, which were used in a naive Bayes classifier (R e1071). Sample size was not statistically predetermined, and investigators were not blinded to group allocation. The paper reports TCR Vbeta CDR3 sequencing of approximately 130 peripheral blood samples: over 40 ophthalmopathy, under 85 hyperthyroidism and 17 progressor patients.

The sequence came from a woman aged 25 to 45 with Graves disease. Donor details come from another sample of the same person, matched by shared clones. This specimen consisted of peripheral blood mononuclear cells (PBMCs), obtained at new diagnosis, from a patient treated with antithyroid drugs. Recombination linked TRBV6-2 or TRBV6-3 to TRBJ1-2, with no reliable assignment of the D segment. The CDR3 reads as follows: CATRLGSSYGYTF. The DNA sequence is given as TGTGCCACCCGACTAGGGTCGTCCTATGGCTACACCTTC.